Listed here are 21 T cell receptor beta chains from one sample, sequenced in a study of metastatic and nonmetastatic thyroid tumors. MiXCR reprocessed the PCR reads for TCRdb. The table records about 45,000 clones, about 4% of them present only once. Thyroid surgery took place with no prior treatment in any patient. Sequencing was performed on blood. These receptor sequences come from a female donor with papillary thyroid cancer or a benign thyroid nodule (not recorded which). Some clones in this sample may be carry-over from other donors' samples.

This clone came up many times. At the DNA level, this CDR3 is encoded by other sequences in the same sample as well. V usage is TRBV19 and J usage is TRBJ1-1; D gene uncertain. The CDR3 is 14 residues long. Trimming cost V 5 bases and J 5 bases, with 15 bases left between them. The germline V gene has CDR1 LNHDA and CDR2 SQIVND (reference sequence). CDR3 sequence: CASSLHSEVTEAFF. DNA of the CDR3: TGTGCCAGTAGTCTCCACTCAGAGGTTACTGAAGCTTTCTTT.

This clone has at least ten counts. V gene TRBV5-4 combines with J gene TRBJ2-3; 7 nucleotides agree with TRBD2. The CDR3 length is 17 residues. Germline CDR1 reads SGHNT; CDR2 reads YYREEE (reference sequence). V lost 4 bases to trimming and J lost 0 bases; unmatched junction nucleotides: 11. Written as DNA, the CDR3 is TGTGCCAGCAGCCACGGGACCGGGAGGACTAGCACAGATACGCAGTATTTT. Translated, it gives CASSHGTGRTSTDTQYF.

V usage is TRBV7-6 and J usage is TRBJ2-7; 8 bases map to TRBD1. Germline CDR1 reads SGHVS; CDR2 reads FNYEAQ. The CDR3 has 16 amino acids. V shed 7 bases, J shed 2 bases, and the junction held 13 bases outside the gene matches. The DNA of the CDR3 is TGTGCCAGCATCACGATCCCCCGCAGGGGGCCCTACGAGCAGTACTTC. This translates into CASITIPRRGPYEQYF.

The rearrangement joins TRBV20-1 to TRBJ2-2; D possibly corresponds to TRBD1 (5 bases). Trimming stripped 6 bases from V and 1 base from J, with 9 bases between. The CDR3 spans 13 residues. The germline gives CDR1 DFQATT, CDR2 SNEGSKA (reference sequence). The CDR3: CSAWTLNTGELFF. The CDR3 DNA is TGCAGTGCATGGACACTGAACACCGGGGAGCTGTTTTTT.

This clone was recorded many times. The V call is TRBV5-8, the J call TRBJ2-1, with 9 bases that match TRBD2. The CDR3 runs to 12 residues. The germline V gene has CDR1 SGHTS and CDR2 YDEGEE. V was pared by 7 bases and J by 8 bases, with 4 bases of the junction left unmatched. CDR3 bases: TGTGCCAGCTTTAGCGGGAGACATGAGCAGTTCTTC. Protein sequence: CASFSGRHEQFF.

This clone came up a few times. The chain carries TRBV20-1 and TRBJ1-1; D remains ambiguous. V lost 3 bases and J lost 7, with 12 bases in between. Germline CDR1 reads DFQATT; CDR2 reads SNEGSKA (reference sequence). The CDR3 has 12 amino acids. The CDR3 loop is CSARDGGREAFF. The CDR3 DNA is TGCAGTGCTAGGGACGGAGGGCGTGAAGCTTTCTTT.

This clone was counted at least ten times. The V call is TRBV7-8, the J call TRBJ1-4; TRBD1 is a possible D gene (6 bases). V was cut by 5 bases and J by 5 bases, with 15 bases left in between. The germline V gene has CDR1 SGHVS and CDR2 FQNEAQ. The CDR3 sequence is 15 residues long. CDR3 DNA sequence: TGTGCCAGCAGCCTCGGGGGGGCGGGGAATGAAAAACTGTTTTTT. This translates into CASSLGGAGNEKLFF.

This clone was counted between two and nine times. The chain is built from TRBV28 and TRBJ2-7, with D unclear. V was trimmed by 8 bases and J by 10 bases, leaving 18 bases between them. The V gene's germline CDR1 is MDHEN and CDR2 SYDVKM. This CDR3 has 12 amino acids. CDR3 residues: CASSERLSGQYF. CDR3 DNA: TGTGCCAGCTCGGAACGTCTCTCGGGCCAGTACTTC.

This clone has a count of ten or more. The chain recombines TRBV9 with TRBJ2-5; 8 bases map to TRBD2. This CDR3 is 14 amino acids long. Unmatched junction bases numbered 2, after V lost 1 base and J lost 3 bases. Germline V gene data show CDR1 as SGDLS and CDR2 as YYNGEE. This chain's CDR3 is CASSVKAGEETQYF. In DNA, the CDR3 is TGTGCCAGCAGCGTAAAAGCGGGAGAAGAGACCCAGTACTTC.

This clone was counted at least ten times. The chain recombines TRBV3-1 with TRBJ2-2; D unclear. Germline lookup yields CDR1 LGHDT and CDR2 YNNKEL (reference sequence). This CDR3 region has 12 residues. V was trimmed by 0 bases and J by 6 bases, leaving 2 bases between them. The CDR3 region is CASSQESGELFF. CDR3 nucleotide sequence: TGTGCCAGCAGCCAAGAGTCCGGGGAGCTGTTTTTT.

This clone was observed a few times. The chain recombines TRBV6-4 with TRBJ2-1, with 13 bases fitting TRBD2. Germline lookup yields CDR1 MRHNA and CDR2 SNTAGT. CDR3 size: 14 residues. Trimming at V came to 4 bases and at J to 8 bases, leaving 2 bases not matched to a gene. The CDR3 region is CASSGTSGSDEQFF. As DNA, the CDR3 is TGTGCCAGCAGTGGGACTAGCGGGAGCGATGAGCAGTTCTTC.

This clone was picked up many times. The rearrangement uses TRBV20-1 and TRBJ2-5, with D maybe TRBD2 (5 bases). CDR3 length: 18 amino acids. V was shortened by 0 bases and J by 4 bases, with 24 bases between the two germline ends. CDR1 and CDR2 (germline): DFQATT, SNEGSKA (reference sequence). CDR3 nucleotides: TGCAGTGCTAGAGACCCTTCCTCCCTGGCTAGCATGTTAGAGACCCAGTACTTC. Its translation is CSARDPSSLASMLETQYF.

The gene calls are TRBV20-1 and TRBJ2-5; 9 nucleotides align to TRBD1. Losses at the gene ends were 2 bases for V and 2 bases for J; bases not matched to a gene: 6. CDR3 length: 15 amino acids. Per germline, CDR1 DFQATT and CDR2 SNEGSKA (reference sequence). The CDR3 DNA sequence: TGCAGTGCTAGAACAGGGGGCGACTTACAAGAGACCCAGTACTTC. Translation gives CSARTGGDLQETQYF.

This clone turned up a few times. This rearrangement joins TRBV2 to TRBJ1-2, with a possible D match to TRBD1 (5 bases). This CDR3 has 14 amino acids. Germline CDR1 SNHLY, CDR2 FYNNEI. The ends were cut back, 2 bases at V and 1 base at J, with 8 bases in the middle. Here the CDR3 DNA reads TGTGCCAGCAGTGAACAGGGCTATAACTATGGCTACACCTTC. The encoded protein is CASSEQGYNYGYTF.

About this clone itself: A much larger clone is a single base away; this may be a read error. This chain joins TRBV18 and TRBJ2-5; D is perhaps TRBD1 (5 bases). The CDR3 contains 14 residues. Looked up from germline, CDR1 is KGHSH and CDR2 is LQKENI. Deletions cut 4 bases from V and 5 bases from J, with 14 bases between. CDR3 protein: CASSRLARVETQYF. The DNA for the CDR3 is TGTGCCAGCTCACGTCTCGCCAGGGTGGAGACCCAGTACTTC.

Many counts were recorded for this clone. V and J are TRBV5-6 and TRBJ2-5, with 7 positions matching TRBD2. CDR1 and CDR2 (germline): SGHDT, YYEEEE. The CDR3 spans 16 residues. Germline trimming cut 0 bases from V and 5 bases from J; bases unmatched to any gene: 10. CDR3 nucleotide sequence: TGTGCCAGCAGCTTGGTGGGGGAGGGCCCTCGGGAGACCCAGTACTTC. It codes for CASSLVGEGPRETQYF.

The V and J genes are TRBV6-1 and TRBJ1-1; possible D gene TRBD1, 5 bases. The ends were cut back, 1 base at V and 3 bases at J, with 9 bases in the middle. This CDR3 is 14 amino acids long. CDR1 MNHNS and CDR2 SASEGT come from the germline V gene. CDR3 sequence: CASSEGGWDTEAFF. The CDR3 DNA reads TGTGCCAGCAGTGAAGGGGGGTGGGACACTGAAGCTTTCTTT.

This clone was seen a handful of times. This sequence may be a read error, since a much larger clone differs from it by one base. The chain recombines TRBV6-1 with TRBJ1-2; no clear D. CDR1 is MNHNS, CDR2 SASEGT, per germline. The CDR3 has 13 amino acids. For the CDR3, the DNA is TGTGCCATCAGTGAAATCCAGGCAGATGGCTACACCTTC. Amino acid sequence: CAISEIQADGYTF.

This rearrangement joins TRBV29-1 to TRBJ2-1, with 7 bases that match TRBD2. V lost 6 bases to trimming and J lost 6 bases; unmatched junction nucleotides: 11. There are 14 residues in the CDR3. Germline CDR1 reads SQVTM; CDR2 reads ANQGSEA. The CDR3 protein is CSVAGTMVGNEQFF. The DNA for the CDR3 is TGCAGCGTAGCCGGGACTATGGTTGGCAATGAGCAGTTCTTC.

This clone appeared a few times. The chain has TRBV6-1 and TRBJ2-7; 9 bases are a match to TRBD1. V dropped 6 bases and J dropped 1; count of bases not matched to a gene: 4. The CDR3 totals 14 residues. From germline, CDR1 is MNHNS and CDR2 SASEGT. CDR3 nucleotides: TGTGCCAGCAGCGCGGGACAGGGATCCTACGAGCAGTACTTC. This translates into CASSAGQGSYEQYF.

This clone was recorded many times. The chain joins TRBV4-2 to TRBJ2-7; 11 bases align to TRBD2. The trim removed 1 base at V and 5 bases at J, leaving 4 bases unmatched. Germline CDR1 LGHNA, CDR2 YNFKEQ. The CDR3 is made up of 15 amino acids. The DNA of the CDR3 is TGTGCCAGCAGCCAAGGACTAGCGGGATCCCACGAGCAGTACTTC. As protein: CASSQGLAGSHEQYF.